One and the same sample provided the 32 T cell receptor beta chains below, sequenced in a study of blood T cell repertoires in COVID-19. Method: immunoSEQ multiplex PCR; TCRdb's copy keeps in-frame clones and lacks some. The data hold 150,000 to 200,000 clones, with roughly nine tenths observed a single time. The specimen was peripheral blood. The source of these receptors is a man between 65 and 85 years old with active or convalescent COVID-19.

The gene calls are TRBV19 and TRBJ1-4; 8 nucleotides line up with TRBD1. This CDR3 has 14 amino acids. V gave up 7 bases and J gave up 5 bases; unmatched junction bases: 6. Germline-derived CDR1 and CDR2 are LNHDA and SQIVND (reference sequence). This CDR3 is CASTRQGLNEKLFF. CDR3 sequence (DNA): TGTGCCAGTACTAGACAGGGGCTAAATGAAAAACTGTTTTTT.

This chain joins TRBV5-1 and TRBJ1-2; 8 bases map to TRBD1. V lost 3 bases to trimming and J lost 6 bases; unmatched junction nucleotides: 7. Germline loops: CDR1 SGHRS, CDR2 YFSETQ. The CDR3 is 14 amino acids. The CDR3 region is CASSSLTGVNGYTF. CDR3 DNA: TGCGCCAGCAGCTCTCTGACAGGGGTGAATGGCTACACCTTC.

This clone was detected once. V is TRBV6-2 or TRBV6-3 and J is TRBJ2-6, with 8 bases fitting TRBD1. V lost 5 bases and J lost 0; bases outside the gene matches: 6. The V gene's germline CDR1 is MNHEY and CDR2 SVGEGT. This CDR3 spans 17 amino acids. The CDR3 nucleotides are TGTGCCAGCAGTCGTGGACAGGGAAGCTCTGGGGCCAACGTCCTGACTTTC. Translating it yields CASSRGQGSSGANVLTF.

In its sample, this clone was seen a few times. The V and J genes are TRBV6-5 and TRBJ2-7; a weak D match, TRBD2 (5 bases). The V gene's germline CDR1 is MNHEY and CDR2 SVGAGI. The CDR3 consists of 13 residues. The V end was cut by 6 bases, the J end by 0 bases, with 9 bases between. CDR3 nucleotides: TGTGCCAGCAGGAGCGGCAGCTCCTACGAGCAGTACTTC. Encoded protein: CASRSGSSYEQYF.

The chain couples TRBV5-4 to TRBJ2-1; D ambiguous. CDR1 is SGHNT and CDR2 is YYREEE in the germline V gene (reference sequence). The V end was cut by 4 bases, the J end by 10 bases, with 12 bases between. The length of the CDR3 is 12 residues. CDR3 in amino acids: CASSQYPGEQFF. In nucleotides, the CDR3 is TGTGCCAGCAGCCAGTACCCAGGCGAGCAGTTCTTC. Full variable domain (missing parts from reference TRBV5-4 and TRBJ2-1): ETGVTQSPTHLIKTRGQQVTLRCSSQSGHNTVSWYQQALGQGPQFIFQYYREEENGRGNFPPRFSGLQFPNYSSELNVNALELDDSALYLCASSQYPGEQFFGPGTRLTVL.

This clone was detected only a few times. This chain links TRBV28 with TRBJ1-2, with a weak D call TRBD1 (6 bases). Between the trimmed V and J ends, which lost 2 bases and 0 bases, there was a span of 10 bases. Per germline, CDR1 MDHEN and CDR2 SYDVKM. This CDR3 contains 15 residues. The CDR3 here is CASSLGTTANYGYTF. CDR3 in DNA: TGTGCCAGCAGTTTAGGGACAACAGCTAACTATGGCTACACCTTC.

The V call is TRBV15, the J call TRBJ1-6; a possible D gene is TRBD1 (6 bases). Germline loops: CDR1 LNHNV, CDR2 YYDKDF (reference sequence). V lost 3 bases and J 14 bases, leaving 17 bases between the germline ends. The length of the CDR3 is 14 residues. CDR3 loop: CATSRSLQGSTLHF. The CDR3 coding sequence is TGTGCCACCAGCAGGAGCCTACAGGGCTCAACCCTCCACTTT. Looking up the rest from reference TRBV15 and TRBJ1-6 gives the full variable domain: DAMVIQNPRYQVTQFGKPVTLSCSQTLNHNVMYWYQQKSSQAPKLLFHYYDKDFNNEADTPDNFQSRRPNTSFCFLDIRSPGLGDTAMYLCATSRSLQGSTLHFGNGTRLTVT.

The chain employs TRBV5-1 and TRBJ2-1; 7 bases map to TRBD2. V lost 2 bases and J lost 10; bases outside the gene matches: 9. CDR1 and CDR2 from the germline V gene are SGHRS and YFSETQ. The CDR3 spans 14 residues. This chain's CDR3 is CASSLAGPRGEQFF. CDR3 nucleotides: TGCGCCAGCAGCTTAGCGGGACCACGCGGGGAGCAGTTCTTC.

The rearrangement links TRBV7-7 to TRBJ2-2; D is possibly TRBD2 (6 bases). Trimming left V 5 bases short and J 6 bases short, with 13 bases between. The length of the CDR3 is 14 residues. Germline-derived CDR1 and CDR2 are SSHAT and FNYEAQ (reference sequence). CDR3 residues: CASSPTLASGELFF. The CDR3 DNA is TGTGCCAGCAGCCCCACCCTAGCGTCCGGGGAGCTGTTTTTT. Supplemented by reference TRBV7-7 and TRBJ2-2, the full variable domain reads GAGVSQSPRYKVTKRGQDVTLRCDPISSHATLYWYQQALGQGPEFLTYFNYEAQPDKSGLPSDRFSAERPEGSISTLTIQRTEQRDSAMYRCASSPTLASGELFFGEGSRLTVL.

V usage is TRBV6-2 or TRBV6-3 and J usage is TRBJ2-5; D gene unclear. The CDR3 has 14 residues. Trimming took off 1 base at V and 2 bases at J, with 8 bases between the two ends. Germline V CDR1 and CDR2: MNHEY, SVGEGT. The CDR3 DNA reads TGTGCCAGCAGTTACTTCTGGCCTCAAGAGACCCAGTACTTC. It specifies CASSYFWPQETQYF.

The V call is TRBV9, the J call TRBJ1-4; D might be TRBD1 (6 bases). The germline CDR1 and CDR2 sequences are SGDLS and YYNGEE. The CDR3 is 15 residues long. The V gene lost 3 bases and the J gene lost 4 bases, with 13 bases spanning the gap. This chain's CDR3 is CASSGGTSFNEKLFF. CDR3 DNA: TGTGCCAGCAGCGGGGGGACATCTTTTAATGAAAAACTGTTTTTT.

This clone is a singleton in its sample. The CDR3, as DNA: TGTGCCAGCAGCCCATACGGGGGGAACACTGAAGCTTTCTTT. Protein product: CASSPYGGNTEAFF. This chain uses TRBV11-2 with TRBJ1-1; D perhaps matches TRBD1 (5 bases). The CDR3 has 14 amino acids. Germline lookup yields CDR1 SGHAT and CDR2 FQNNGV. Trimming stripped 5 bases from V and 1 base from J, with 11 bases between.

This sequence joins TRBV7-2 and TRBJ2-3; a possible D gene is TRBD2 (7 bases). V shed 7 bases and J shed 0 bases, with 14 bases lying between them. This CDR3 is built from 15 residues. CDR1 is SGHTA and CDR2 is FQGNSA in the germline V gene. The CDR3 bases are TGTGCCAGCATCCCAAAGGGGGGGAGCACAGATACGCAGTATTTT. Protein product: CASIPKGGSTDTQYF.

The V gene is TRBV3-1 (or the pseudogene TRBV3-2), the J gene TRBJ2-7; D unresolved. Germline CDR1 is LGHDT and CDR2 is YNNKEL (reference sequence). V dropped 2 bases and J dropped 3 bases, with 5 bases sitting between them. The CDR3 spans 12 residues. The CDR3 nucleotides are TGTGCCAGCAGCCAATCCCTCTACGAGCAGTACTTC. It encodes CASSQSLYEQYF.

The CDR3 region is CASSYSLGAGRTEAFF. In DNA form, the CDR3 reads TGTGCCAGCAGTTACTCCCTCGGCGCAGGGCGCACTGAAGCTTTCTTT. The V call is TRBV6-5, the J call TRBJ1-1, with TRBD1 as a possible D gene (5 bases). This CDR3 region has 16 residues. The V gene lost 0 bases and the J gene lost 4 bases, with 15 bases spanning the gap. Germline V gene lookup returns CDR1 MNHEY and CDR2 SVGAGI.

This clone came up once. The CDR3 region has the DNA TGTGCCAGCAGTCAGGGTGGTCAGACTTCACCCCTCCACTTT. Protein: CASSQGGQTSPLHF. This chain links TRBV28 with TRBJ1-6; tentatively, D is TRBD1 (5 bases). The V and J ends lost 5 bases and 9 bases respectively, with 14 bases between them. CDR3 length equals 14 residues. From germline, CDR1 is MDHEN and CDR2 SYDVKM.

The V call is TRBV7-8, the J call TRBJ2-2, with 8 bases aligning to TRBD2. The junction had 6 bases not matched to a gene; V was cut back by 2 bases and J by 4 bases. CDR3 size: 16 residues. The V gene's germline CDR1 is SGHVS and CDR2 FQNEAQ. CDR3 amino acids: CASSLLAGERTGELFF. The CDR3 nucleotides read TGTGCCAGCAGCTTACTAGCGGGCGAGCGCACCGGGGAGCTGTTTTTT. The full variable domain, its missing parts supplied by reference TRBV7-8 and TRBJ2-2, is GAGVSQSPRYKVAKRGQDVALRCDPISGHVSLFWYQQALGQGPEFLTYFQNEAQLDKSGLPSDRFFAERPEGSVSTLKIQRTQQEDSAVYLCASSLLAGERTGELFFGEGSRLTVL.

The chain is built from TRBV7-2 and TRBJ2-4, with 8 bases aligning to TRBD1. The germline CDR1 and CDR2 sequences are SGHTA and FQGNSA. The CDR3 length is 12 residues. Trimming took 5 bases from V and 11 from J; bases not matched to a gene: 5. CDR3 sequence: CASSPQGGLQYF. In DNA, the CDR3 is TGTGCCAGCAGCCCACAGGGGGGTCTTCAGTACTTC.

Only a few counts were recorded for this clone. This chain joins TRBV2 and TRBJ1-5; D uncertain. V dropped 2 bases and J dropped 4 bases, with 18 bases sitting between them. The CDR3 extends over 17 amino acids. CDR1 is SNHLY and CDR2 is FYNNEI in the germline V gene. As DNA, the CDR3 is TGTGCCAGCAGTGAAAGAACCGCGGCCATTAGTAATCAGCCCCAGCATTTT. Translated: CASSERTAAISNQPQHF.

CDR3 sequence: CASSKDIAGANVLTF. The CDR3 nucleotides read TGTGCCAGTAGCAAAGACATAGCTGGGGCCAACGTCCTGACTTTC. J is TRBJ2-6 and V is TRBV19; D is unclear. This CDR3 is built from 15 residues. From germline, CDR1 is LNHDA and CDR2 SQIVND (reference sequence). V was pared by 6 bases and J by 2 bases, with 11 bases between.

This sequence joins TRBV15 and TRBJ2-3, with D uncertain. V was trimmed by 1 base and J by 6 bases, leaving 5 bases between them. The CDR3 runs to 12 residues. CDR1 and CDR2 from the germline V gene are LNHNV and YYDKDF (reference sequence). CDR3 in DNA: TGTGCCACCAGCAGAGGGGCGGATACGCAGTATTTT. Translation gives CATSRGADTQYF.

This chain connects TRBV5-6 to TRBJ2-3; TRBD1 matches 7 bases. Germline trimming cut 4 bases from V and 0 bases from J; bases unmatched to any gene: 11. CDR1 SGHDT and CDR2 YYEEEE come from the germline V gene. The CDR3 extends over 17 amino acids. The CDR3: CASSNRGEGFSTDTQYF. For the CDR3, the DNA is TGTGCCAGCAGCAACAGGGGCGAGGGATTTAGCACAGATACGCAGTATTTT.

Concerning this clone: This CDR3 is also generated by other DNA sequences in the sample. CDR3 nucleotides: TGTGCCTGGAGTGGGGTGGGAGGGAGCAATCAGCCCCAGCATTTT. This sequence encodes CAWSGVGGSNQPQHF. The chain joins TRBV30 to TRBJ1-5; D is ambiguous. The V end lost 1 base, the J end lost 1 base, and 11 bases lay between the germline ends. CDR1 is GTSNPN, CDR2 SVGIG, per germline (reference sequence). The length of the CDR3 is 15 residues. The complete variable domain, with remaining parts taken from reference TRBV30 and TRBJ1-5, reads SQTIHQWPATLVQPVGSPLSLECTVEGTSNPNLYWYRQAAGRGLQLLFYSVGIGQISSEVPQNLSASRPQDRQFILSSKKLLLSDSGFYLCAWSGVGGSNQPQHFGDGTRLSIL.

The chain combines TRBV3-1 (or the pseudogene TRBV3-2) with TRBJ2-1, with TRBD2 matching over 7 bases. The germline V gene has CDR1 LGHDT and CDR2 YNNKEL (reference sequence). The CDR3 covers 12 residues. Germline trimming cut 4 bases from V and 7 bases from J; bases unmatched to any gene: 1. In DNA form, the CDR3 reads TGTGCCAGCAGCCGGGGAGGGAATGAGCAGTTCTTC. It specifies CASSRGGNEQFF.

The J gene is TRBJ2-3, the V gene TRBV30; D possibly corresponds to TRBD2 (6 bases). The CDR3 is 13 residues long. The germline V and J ends were trimmed by 4 bases and 2 bases, with 10 bases remaining between them. CDR1 and CDR2 from the germline V gene are GTSNPN and SVGIG (reference sequence). CDR3 sequence reads: CAWNMGLTDTQYF. DNA for the CDR3: TGTGCCTGGAACATGGGACTCACAGATACGCAGTATTTT.

This chain joins TRBV28 and TRBJ2-7; 13 nucleotides agree with TRBD2. With 2 bases clipped from V and 4 bases from J, the junction kept 2 bases outside the gene matches. CDR3 length: 15 residues. CDR1 is MDHEN and CDR2 is SYDVKM in the germline V gene. The CDR3, as DNA: TGTGCCAGCAGTTTAGAGGGACTAGCGGGATACGAGCAGTACTTC. It yields the protein CASSLEGLAGYEQYF. Filled out from reference TRBV28 and TRBJ2-7, the complete variable domain reads DVKVTQSSRYLVKRTGEKVFLECVQDMDHENMFWYRQDPGLGLRLIYFSYDVKMKEKGDIPEGYSVSREKKERFSLILESASTNQTSMYLCASSLEGLAGYEQYFGPGTRLTVT.

V is TRBV5-1 and J is TRBJ2-1, with TRBD1 identical over 7 bases. Looked up from germline, CDR1 is SGHRS and CDR2 is YFSETQ. This CDR3 has 16 amino acids. V gave up 4 bases and J gave up 0 bases; unmatched junction bases: 7. Written as DNA, the CDR3 is TGCGCCAGCAGCGGAAGACAGGGAAACTCCTACAATGAGCAGTTCTTC. The encoded protein is CASSGRQGNSYNEQFF.

CDR3 in amino acids: CASSKARRASGSVYSYNEQFF. The DNA of the CDR3 is TGTGCCAGCAGCAAGGCCCGGAGGGCTAGCGGGAGCGTATACTCCTACAATGAGCAGTTCTTC. The chain couples TRBV21-1 to TRBJ2-1; the D segment call TRBD2 is taken from the table without a DNA check. TRBV21-1 is listed as a pseudogene. The CDR3 is 21 amino acids.

The gene calls are TRBV6-5 and TRBJ2-1; 11 bases match TRBD2. Trimming removed 8 bases from V and 6 bases from J; junction bases left unmatched: 9. Per germline, CDR1 MNHEY and CDR2 SVGAGI. This CDR3 has 15 residues. CDR3 protein: CASGLAGGKTNEQFF. The CDR3 bases are TGTGCCAGCGGTTTAGCGGGAGGGAAAACCAATGAGCAGTTCTTC.

The V and J genes are TRBV19 and TRBJ1-5, with D perhaps matching TRBD1 (6 bases). This CDR3 has 14 amino acids. Germline CDR1 reads LNHDA; CDR2 reads SQIVND (reference sequence). V lost 5 bases, J lost 11 bases, and 19 bases lay in between. CDR3 region: CASSSWGRARAQHF. The CDR3 DNA follows: TGTGCCAGTAGTTCTTGGGGGCGGGCGCGGGCCCAGCATTTT.

The chain employs TRBV27 and TRBJ2-5; 8 positions match TRBD1. The CDR3 is 14 amino acids. Germline V lookup: CDR1 MNHEY, CDR2 SMNVEV (reference sequence). V lost 5 bases, J lost 4 bases, and 6 bases stayed unmatched. The CDR3 region is CASSPHRGSETQYF. The CDR3 nucleotides read TGTGCCAGCAGTCCACACAGGGGGTCAGAGACCCAGTACTTC.

The rearrangement links TRBV27 to TRBJ2-7; TRBD1 matches 9 bases. Germline V gives CDR1 MNHEY, CDR2 SMNVEV (reference sequence). The junction had 5 bases not matched to a gene; V was cut back by 3 bases and J by 5 bases. This CDR3 contains 14 residues. The CDR3 DNA reads TGTGCCAGCAGTTTTGGGGACAGGGAAAACGAGCAGTACTTC. Translation: CASSFGDRENEQYF.